These 21 T cell receptor beta chains came from one sample sequenced in a study of cytomegalovirus exposure and HLA in healthy donors. Primers for the PCR totalled 60 Vbeta and 13 Jbeta. Clones were read by immunoSEQ multiplex PCR, and TCRdb kept only the in-frame ones, dropping some. The table shows 150,000 to 180,000 clones, with 80% occurring only once. The sequencing input was PBMCs. The source of these receptors is a woman aged 40 to 55 in good health and CMV-seropositive.

The genes are TRBV25-1 and TRBJ2-2, with D perhaps TRBD1 (8 bases). The CDR3 contains 17 residues. CDR1 MGHDK and CDR2 SYGVNS come from the germline V gene. V was clipped by 5 bases and J by 3 bases, with 19 bases between them. The CDR3 DNA follows: TGTGCCAGCAGTAGACAGGGGCGACGGGGGGACACCGGGGAGCTGTTTTTT. Its protein product is CASSRQGRRGDTGELFF.

J is TRBJ2-7 and V is TRBV28; TRBD1 aligns across 8 bases. In germline, CDR1 is MDHEN, CDR2 SYDVKM. J was trimmed by 2 bases and V by 4 bases; bases with no gene match: 7. The CDR3 is 15 residues long. Here the CDR3 reads CASSSQGERPYEQYF. The CDR3 nucleotides read TGTGCCAGCAGTTCACAGGGGGAGAGACCCTACGAGCAGTACTTC.

The chain links TRBV25-1 to TRBJ1-2, with D maybe TRBD1 (5 bases). Germline CDR1 is MGHDK and CDR2 is SYGVNS. V was trimmed by 3 bases and J by 7 bases, leaving 12 bases between them. The CDR3 consists of 13 residues. CDR3 DNA: TGTGCCAGCAGTGAGGGGCATTCTAGTGGCTACACCTTC. This sequence encodes CASSEGHSSGYTF.

The chain combines TRBV9 with TRBJ2-1, with D possibly TRBD2 on 6 matching bases. Germline assignment: CDR1 SGDLS and CDR2 YYNGEE. V lost 2 bases to trimming and J lost 7 bases, with 10 bases between them. This CDR3 contains 13 residues. CDR3 DNA sequence: TGTGCCAGCAGCGTCCTCGGAGGGAATGAGCAGTTCTTC. It encodes CASSVLGGNEQFF.

The chain is built from TRBV7-8 and TRBJ2-7; TRBD2 matches 12 bases. CDR1 SGHVS and CDR2 FQNEAQ come from the germline V gene. J lost 2 bases, V lost 2 bases, and 1 base had no gene match. The CDR3 totals 15 residues. The CDR3 here is CASSLRTSGAYEQYF. DNA of the CDR3: TGTGCCAGCAGCTTACGGACTAGCGGGGCCTACGAGCAGTACTTC. The whole variable domain, filled in from reference TRBV7-8 and TRBJ2-7, reads GAGVSQSPRYKVAKRGQDVALRCDPISGHVSLFWYQQALGQGPEFLTYFQNEAQLDKSGLPSDRFFAERPEGSVSTLKIQRTQQEDSAVYLCASSLRTSGAYEQYFGPGTRLTVT.

The chain has TRBV6-6 and TRBJ2-7; the match to TRBD2 covers 8 bases. Trimming cost V 6 bases and J 5 bases; bases outside gene matches: 15. The germline V gene has CDR1 MNHNY and CDR2 SVGAGI (reference sequence). This CDR3 has 16 amino acids. The CDR3 region is CASRGPFSGSNHEQYF. Written as DNA, the CDR3 is TGTGCCAGCAGGGGTCCCTTCAGCGGGAGTAACCACGAGCAGTACTTC.

This chain connects TRBV6-5 to TRBJ2-7; 7 positions match TRBD1. In germline, CDR1 is MNHEY, CDR2 SVGAGI. The ends lost 2 bases at V and 4 bases at J; junction bases unmatched: 8. This CDR3 is built from 15 residues. CDR3 sequence (DNA): TGTGCCAGCAGTTACGGTCACAGGGGTAGTTACGAGCAGTACTTC. Amino acids: CASSYGHRGSYEQYF.

The chain links TRBV6-6 to TRBJ2-7; tentatively, D is TRBD2 (6 bases). Trimming pared 4 bases from V and 6 bases from J, leaving 13 bases between. CDR3 size: 13 residues. Germline CDR1 is MNHNY and CDR2 is SVGAGI (reference sequence). The CDR3 DNA reads TGTGCCAGCAGTTCCGCCTTGGGAGGCGAGCAGTACTTC. It encodes CASSSALGGEQYF.

This clone was seen a handful of times. The rearrangement links TRBV6-5 to TRBJ2-3; 7 nucleotides agree with TRBD1. Germline assignment: CDR1 MNHEY and CDR2 SVGAGI. The V and J ends lost 10 bases and 1 base, in that order; junction bases with no gene match: 5. The length of the CDR3 is 13 residues. This chain's CDR3 is CAISTGRTDTQYF. The DNA of the CDR3 is TGTGCCATTTCGACAGGGCGCACAGATACGCAGTATTTT.

The chain links TRBV27 to TRBJ2-5, with TRBD1 matching 10 bases. Matching the DNA end better, TRBJ2-7 makes the J call doubtful. The CDR3 spans 14 residues. Germline V gene sequence: CDR1 MNHEY, CDR2 SMNVEV (reference sequence). The CDR3 region is CASSIDRGQHEQYF. DNA of the CDR3: TGTGCCAGCAGTATCGACAGGGGGCAACACGAGCAGTACTTC.

V gene TRBV10-3 combines with J gene TRBJ2-5, with TRBD1 matching 9 bases. The trim removed 10 bases at V and 1 base at J, leaving 16 bases unmatched. This CDR3 is 17 amino acids long. Per the germline V gene, CDR1 is ENHRY and CDR2 is SYGVKD. CDR3 DNA sequence: TGTGCCACCCGGACAGGGGTTAAAACCTTCCGCCAAGAGACCCAGTACTTC. Its translation is CATRTGVKTFRQETQYF.

The V gene is TRBV7-9, the J gene TRBJ2-2; 10 positions agree with TRBD2. Losses at the gene ends were 5 bases for V and 6 bases for J; bases not matched to a gene: 12. CDR1 and CDR2 (germline): SEHNR, FQNEAQ (reference sequence). The CDR3 length is 17 residues. CDR3 bases: TGTGCCAGCAGCCCCATCTGGAGCCTAGCGGGAGCCGGGGAGCTGTTTTTT. Amino acid sequence: CASSPIWSLAGAGELFF.

V is TRBV27 and J is TRBJ2-7; weak D call: TRBD2 (5 bases). With 0 bases removed from V and 0 bases from J, the gap between germline ends came to 12 bases. In germline, CDR1 is MNHEY, CDR2 SMNVEV (reference sequence). The length of the CDR3 is 16 residues. DNA for the CDR3: TGTGCCAGCAGTTTATCGAGGGCGCGCTACTCCTACGAGCAGTACTTC. Protein: CASSLSRARYSYEQYF.

The chain is built from TRBV5-1 and TRBJ2-1; D gene ambiguous. V was shortened by 0 bases and J by 2 bases, with 9 bases between the two germline ends. This CDR3 has 15 residues. CDR1 SGHRS and CDR2 YFSETQ come from the germline V gene. The CDR3 sequence: CASSLADTTYNEQFF. The CDR3 DNA follows: TGCGCCAGCAGCTTGGCCGATACAACCTACAATGAGCAGTTCTTC. The full variable domain, rest sourced from reference TRBV5-1 and TRBJ2-1, is KAGVTQTPRYLIKTRGQQVTLSCSPISGHRSVSWYQQTPGQGLQFLFEYFSETQRNKGNFPGRFSGRQFSNSRSEMNVSTLELGDSALYLCASSLADTTYNEQFFGPGTRLTVL.

The V and J genes are TRBV19 and TRBJ2-3; the match to TRBD2 covers 11 bases. Germline-derived CDR1 and CDR2 are LNHDA and SQIVND (reference sequence). The CDR3 contains 15 residues. J lost 4 bases, V lost 8 bases, and 8 bases had no gene match. The CDR3 reads CASSLSGRGADTQYF. The CDR3 DNA reads TGTGCCAGTTCTCTTAGCGGGAGGGGTGCAGATACGCAGTATTTT.

The chain uses TRBV27 and TRBJ2-6, with 8 bases identical to TRBD1. Germline trimming cut 11 bases from V and 0 bases from J; bases unmatched to any gene: 12. The germline CDR1 and CDR2 sequences are MNHEY and SMNVEV (reference sequence). The CDR3 sequence is 17 residues long. CDR3 in DNA: TGTGCCGATCACCCCGGGACAGGCCCCTCTGGGGCCAACGTCCTGACTTTC. The encoded protein is CADHPGTGPSGANVLTF.

This chain connects TRBV9 to TRBJ1-1; D gene ambiguous. V lost 0 bases, J lost 3 bases, and 18 bases lay in between. The CDR3 consists of 17 residues. Germline assignment: CDR1 SGDLS and CDR2 YYNGEE. This chain's CDR3 is CASSVDLESGLYTEAFF. The CDR3 DNA reads as TGTGCCAGCAGCGTAGATTTAGAATCTGGACTGTACACTGAAGCTTTCTTT.

In this sample, this clone turned up once. The V gene is TRBV27, the J gene TRBJ1-1, with TRBD1 identical over 7 bases. The trim removed 6 bases at V and 7 bases at J, leaving 5 bases unmatched. This CDR3 comprises 12 residues. Germline CDR1 and CDR2: MNHEY and SMNVEV (reference sequence). This CDR3 reads CASSRRQGEAFF. CDR3 nucleotides: TGTGCCAGCAGCCGGAGACAGGGTGAAGCTTTCTTT.

The chain carries TRBV10-3 and TRBJ2-5, with 7 positions matching TRBD1. The trim removed 6 bases at V and 1 base at J, leaving 5 bases unmatched. Germline CDR1 and CDR2: ENHRY and SYGVKD. The CDR3 is 14 residues long. The CDR3 protein is CAIRKQGSQETQYF. The CDR3 DNA sequence: TGTGCCATCAGGAAACAGGGGTCCCAAGAGACCCAGTACTTC.

V is TRBV6-6 and J is TRBJ2-7; TRBD1 is a possible D gene (6 bases). Germline assignment: CDR1 MNHNY and CDR2 SVGAGI (reference sequence). This CDR3 has 13 residues. Trimming removed 0 bases from V and 6 bases from J, with 9 bases in between. The CDR3 DNA is TGTGCCAGCAGTTACTCCCAGGGGTTCGAGCAGTACTTC. It translates to CASSYSQGFEQYF.

CDR3 bases: TGTGCCAGCAGCTTAGGACACAGGGGGGCTGAAGCTTTCTTT. Translating gives CASSLGHRGAEAFF. The rearrangement uses TRBV11-2 and TRBJ1-1; 8 bases are shared with TRBD1. Germline V gene lookup returns CDR1 SGHAT and CDR2 FQNNGV. Trimming at V came to 1 base and at J to 6 bases, leaving 4 bases not matched to a gene. The CDR3 loop spans 14 amino acids.